This T cell receptor (beta chain) is from a study of OX40 agonist ivuxolimab in advanced cancers. This clone appeared once. Germline CDR1 SGHVS, CDR2 FQNEAQ. J gave up 4 bases and V 4 bases, and 2 bases lay outside the gene matches. The CDR3 spans 13 residues. Generated by immunoSEQ multiplex PCR, the TCRdb table keeps only in-frame clones and is missing some. The sample holds tens of thousands of clones, about 90% seen once. The receptor was derived from an adult with an advanced solid tumor such as melanoma, head and neck, liver or kidney cancer. Sequencing was performed on CD4+ or CD8+ T cells sorted from blood, taken in a trial of the OX40 agonist ivuxolimab. V usage is TRBV7-8 and J usage is TRBJ2-7; 9 positions match TRBD1. The CDR3: CASSSGTGYEQYF. The DNA for the CDR3 is TGTGCCAGCAGCTCCGGGACAGGGTACGAGCAGTACTTC.